This is a list of T cell receptor beta chains from one sample in a study of radiotherapy plus CTLA-4 blockade in lung cancer. The method was immunoSEQ multiplex PCR; TCRdb's version includes in-frame clones alone and lacks a portion of them. The sample contains about 100,000 clones, roughly 85% of which appear only once. The sample was peripheral blood, taken from a patient treated with radiotherapy plus ipilimumab. These TCRs come from a human donor with non-small cell lung cancer who had stable disease on radiotherapy plus ipilimumab. Both conserved end residues are trimmed from each CDR3. Each record gives: V gene, clone size, J gene, CDR3 length, CDR3 protein. Clone sizes are given selectively: once, few, many, or a class where the clone is expanded.

v_gene: TRBV6-1
abundance: NA
j_gene: TRBJ1-3
len: 10
CDR3aa: ASSEIGNTIY

v_gene: TRBV28
abundance: NA
j_gene: TRBJ2-7
len: 12
CDR3aa: ASRGTSNSYEQY

v_gene: TRBV2
abundance: NA
j_gene: TRBJ1-4
len: 16
CDR3aa: ASSEGTSSRPTNEKLF

v_gene: TRBV19
abundance: NA
j_gene: TRBJ1-4
len: 12
CDR3aa: ASSTGTGPGGLF

v_gene: TRBV6-5
abundance: NA
j_gene: TRBJ1-1
len: 13
CDR3aa: ASRNGAGPTTEAF

v_gene: TRBV11-2
abundance: NA
j_gene: TRBJ1-2
len: 12
CDR3aa: ASSLDRGSEGYT

v_gene: TRBV15
abundance: once
j_gene: TRBJ1-3
len: 13
CDR3aa: ATSRDPGKGNTIY

v_gene: TRBV7-3
abundance: NA
j_gene: TRBJ2-1
len: 12
CDR3aa: ASSLGGSYNEQF

v_gene: TRBV7-2
abundance: NA
j_gene: TRBJ2-7
len: 12
CDR3aa: ASSLGLASYEQY

v_gene: TRBV7-6
abundance: NA
j_gene: TRBJ1-2
len: 14
CDR3aa: ASSLDPHRGEGGYT

v_gene: TRBV10-3
abundance: NA
j_gene: TRBJ2-7
len: 12
CDR3aa: AIRPGQTAYEQY

v_gene: TRBV5-1
abundance: NA
j_gene: TRBJ2-7
len: 11
CDR3aa: ASSLALEYEQY

v_gene: TRBV19
abundance: NA
j_gene: NA
len: 13
CDR3aa: ASSIDLQARYEQY

v_gene: TRBV11-3
abundance: NA
j_gene: TRBJ2-2
len: 15
CDR3aa: ASSLDPRTANTGELF

v_gene: TRBV7-9
abundance: many
j_gene: TRBJ2-1
len: 13
CDR3aa: ASSPRTSGFDEQF

v_gene: TRBV7-2
abundance: NA
j_gene: TRBJ1-1
len: 11
CDR3aa: ASSSQDSTEAF

v_gene: TRBV5-1
abundance: NA
j_gene: TRBJ2-3
len: 14
CDR3aa: ASSLRYGGGVDTQY

v_gene: TRBV18
abundance: NA
j_gene: TRBJ1-6
len: 12
CDR3aa: ASSFETGISPLH

v_gene: TRBV6-6
abundance: NA
j_gene: TRBJ1-6
len: 12
CDR3aa: ASRRDRYNSPLH

v_gene: TRBV19
abundance: NA
j_gene: TRBJ1-5
len: 12
CDR3aa: ASSRTGSDQPQH

v_gene: TRBV28
abundance: NA
j_gene: TRBJ1-6
len: 10
CDR3aa: ASSFVNSPLH

v_gene: TRBV5-4
abundance: NA
j_gene: TRBJ2-2
len: 9
CDR3aa: ASGEGRELF

v_gene: TRBV19
abundance: few
j_gene: TRBJ1-5
len: 12
CDR3aa: ASRDRNSNQPQH

v_gene: TRBV20-1
abundance: NA
j_gene: TRBJ1-1
len: 9
CDR3aa: SAQGATEAF

v_gene: TRBV9
abundance: NA
j_gene: TRBJ2-7
len: 13
CDR3aa: ASSGRPGYSYEQY

v_gene: TRBV19
abundance: NA
j_gene: TRBJ2-3
len: 13
CDR3aa: ASRYGTASTDTQY

v_gene: TRBV7-9
abundance: NA
j_gene: TRBJ1-6
len: 12
CDR3aa: ASSLEGAGAPLH

v_gene: TRBV13
abundance: NA
j_gene: TRBJ2-3
len: 14
CDR3aa: ASSQQRGASTDTQY

v_gene: TRBV6-5
abundance: NA
j_gene: TRBJ2-7
len: 13
CDR3aa: ASSLRPTQNYEQY

v_gene: TRBV28
abundance: once
j_gene: TRBJ2-5
len: 11
CDR3aa: ASSGGQGETQY

v_gene: TRBV29-1
abundance: NA
j_gene: TRBJ2-3
len: 11
CDR3aa: SVRGGSTDTQY

v_gene: TRBV7-2
abundance: NA
j_gene: TRBJ2-3
len: 14
CDR3aa: ASSSWTGDLTDTQY

v_gene: TRBV7-7
abundance: NA
j_gene: TRBJ2-2
len: 13
CDR3aa: ASSSISGTPGELF

v_gene: TRBV9
abundance: NA
j_gene: TRBJ2-3
len: 14
CDR3aa: ASSAGLAAGTDTQY

v_gene: TRBV19
abundance: NA
j_gene: TRBJ2-4
len: 14
CDR3aa: ASSSVGAGAKNIQY